This TCR beta chain was captured by sequencing in a study of long-term antiretroviral therapy in people with HIV. This clone was seen just once. Additional DNA sequences in this sample encode the identical CDR3. Sequencing relied on immunoSEQ assay v3.0, run at survey level. Produced via immunoSEQ multiplex PCR; TCRdb's table is partial and in-frame only. The sample records about 29,000 clones, 95% being singletons. This CDR3 region has 14 residues. V was cut by 0 bases and J by 2 bases, with 7 bases left in between. CDR1 is SGHRS and CDR2 is YFSETQ in the germline V gene. The genes are TRBV5-1 and TRBJ2-3; no clear D. The TCR originated in a man aged 25-45 years with HIV. This material consisted of unsorted PBMCs, taken 5.3 years after starting antiretroviral therapy. CDR3: CASSLGSSTDTQYF. CDR3 nucleotide sequence: TGCGCCAGCAGCTTGGGCAGCTCCACAGATACGCAGTATTTT. Full variable domain (rest looked up from reference TRBV5-1 and TRBJ2-3): KAGVTQTPRYLIKTRGQQVTLSCSPISGHRSVSWYQQTPGQGLQFLFEYFSETQRNKGNFPGRFSGRQFSNSRSEMNVSTLELGDSALYLCASSLGSSTDTQYFGPGTRLTVL.